This TCR beta chain was obtained from a study of blood T cells in healthy people across ages. Across the study: About one barcoded beta molecule per two T cells came from capture by template switching.

The CDR3 sequence is 14 residues long. The V and J ends lost 1 base and 2 bases respectively, with 11 bases between them. The germline V gene encodes CDR1 DFQATT and CDR2 SNEGSKA (reference sequence). Study conclusions and caveats: The study found TCR beta diversity correlated strongly with naive T cell percentage. Whereas aged donors had fewer naive CD4+ cells, long-lived donors had more of them and higher diversity.

The second PCR ran about 6 to 11 cycles with a sample-barcoded 5' primer and J-beta primers. TCRdb redid the calling of the 5' RACE reads with MiXCR, one entry per CDR3 protein. The table includes 1.5 million to 2 million distinct CDR3 sequences, approximately 28% detected once. Extraction yielded at least 5 micrograms of total RNA per sample. Turning to this clonotype: The target antigen is unknown.

The sample comprised blood. The receptor comes from a woman aged 25 to 39 in good health. The chain combines TRBV20-1 with TRBJ1-2; possible D gene TRBD1, 6 bases. The CDR3 is CSARVRDTNYGYTF. CDR3 in DNA: TGCAGTGCTAGAGTCCGGGACACGAACTATGGCTACACCTTC.